The entry that follows covers one TCR beta chain sequence. Its antigen is as yet unknown. The sample originates from a study of blood T cells in healthy people across ages. Total RNA extracted from each sample amounted to at least 6 micrograms. A second PCR, run for about 6 to 11 cycles, used a sample-barcoded 5' primer plus a J-beta primer mix. TCRdb reprocessed the 5' RACE reads with MiXCR, giving one entry per CDR3 protein. The sample has under 2,000,000 distinct CDR3 sequences; 49% are singletons. Germline CDR1 reads DFQATT; CDR2 reads SNEGSKA (reference sequence). V gave up 0 bases and J gave up 8 bases, with 19 bases separating them. There are 15 residues in the CDR3. Findings and caveats of the study: While age rose, TCR beta diversity per million T cells dropped in a roughly linear way. Estimated diversity that came from one million T cells was considered an underestimate. Naive and antigen-experienced cells were not separated, limiting conclusive comparison.

This sequence joins TRBV20-1 and TRBJ1-2; TRBD1 might be the D (5 bases). The sample consisted of blood. The sequence was collected from a middle-aged woman in good health. The CDR3 DNA sequence: TGCAGTGCTAGAGATCGAGCGGGGGTAACGGGAGGCTACACCTTC. Translating gives CSARDRAGVTGGYTF.